This TCR beta chain originates from a study of T cell repertoires in cytomegalovirus infection. Overall study: CMV infection plus the matching HLA type was flagged by public TCR beta signatures. Study-wide findings and caveats: Across the ex vivo response, the dominant clonotypes were HLA-C-restricted CMV-specific TCR beta clonotypes. Adding up the frequency of public TCR beta families identified people who carried CMV plus the relevant HLA.

Germline V gene lookup returns CDR1 MDHEN and CDR2 SYDVKM. The CDR3 extends over 15 amino acids. V was shortened by 7 bases and J by 0 bases, with 10 bases between the two germline ends. This clonotype occurred many times. Its antigen is as yet unknown. TCRdb itself ran the reads through MiXCR, one entry per CDR3 protein. Among fewer than 550,000 distinct CDR3 sequences, around 10% were seen once, and the ten largest hold more than 8.5%. The receptor comes from a human donor in good health (CMV status not recorded). Some clones in this sample may be carry-over from other donors' samples. Sequenced sample: PBMCs. The chain employs TRBV28 and TRBJ2-6; D unclear. This chain's CDR3 is CASKGQTSGANVLTF. The CDR3, as DNA: TGTGCCAGCAAAGGCCAGACCTCTGGGGCCAACGTCCTGACTTTC.